Included here is one TCR beta chain sequence, with context. Its target is not known. An overlapping HIV-1 Gag peptide pool stimulated these cells at 1 ug/peptide/mL. Sorting of responding CD4+ T cells relied on upregulated CD40 ligand together with CD69. This sample is drawn from a study of persistence of HIV-infected CD4 T cells. Study findings and constraints: CMV- and Gag-responding cells had lower TCRbeta richness than CD3/CD28-responding cells.

Sequencing used immunoSEQ version 4 in survey mode. Profiling relied on immunoSEQ multiplex PCR, and the TCRdb table lists in-frame clones only, not all of them. Among 25,000 to 35,000 clones, 70% were seen once, and the ten largest hold roughly 1.5%. Germline CDR1 reads SGHAT; CDR2 reads FQDESV (reference sequence). V dropped 1 base and J dropped 6 bases, with 10 bases sitting between them. This CDR3 comprises 13 residues. The chain joins TRBV11-1 to TRBJ2-7; D could derive from TRBD1 or TRBD2 (5 bases each). This TCR derives from an adult man with HIV who was CMV-seropositive. Specimen: CD4+ T cells sorted from PBMCs after roughly 18-hour stimulation, collected from a patient who received antiretroviral therapy. CDR3 in amino acids: CASSLGGRGEQYF. CDR3 coding DNA: TGTGCCAGCAGCTTAGGGGGCCGGGGCGAGCAGTACTTC.